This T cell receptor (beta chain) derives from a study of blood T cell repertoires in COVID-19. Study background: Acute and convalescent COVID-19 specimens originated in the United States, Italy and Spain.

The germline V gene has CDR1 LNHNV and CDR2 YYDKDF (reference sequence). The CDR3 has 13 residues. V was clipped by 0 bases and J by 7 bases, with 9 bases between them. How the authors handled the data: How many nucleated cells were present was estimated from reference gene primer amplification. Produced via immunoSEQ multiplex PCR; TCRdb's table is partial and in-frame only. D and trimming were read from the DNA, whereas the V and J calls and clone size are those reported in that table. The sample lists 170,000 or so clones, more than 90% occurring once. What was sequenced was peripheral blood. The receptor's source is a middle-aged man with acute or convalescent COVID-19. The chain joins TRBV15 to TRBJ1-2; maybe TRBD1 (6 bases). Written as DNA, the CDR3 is TGTGCCACCAGCAGAGATCTGGGGGCTGGCTACACCTTC. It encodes CATSRDLGAGYTF. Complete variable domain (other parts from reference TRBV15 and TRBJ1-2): DAMVIQNPRYQVTQFGKPVTLSCSQTLNHNVMYWYQQKSSQAPKLLFHYYDKDFNNEADTPDNFQSRRPNTSFCFLDIRSPGLGDTAMYLCATSRDLGAGYTFGSGTRLTVV.